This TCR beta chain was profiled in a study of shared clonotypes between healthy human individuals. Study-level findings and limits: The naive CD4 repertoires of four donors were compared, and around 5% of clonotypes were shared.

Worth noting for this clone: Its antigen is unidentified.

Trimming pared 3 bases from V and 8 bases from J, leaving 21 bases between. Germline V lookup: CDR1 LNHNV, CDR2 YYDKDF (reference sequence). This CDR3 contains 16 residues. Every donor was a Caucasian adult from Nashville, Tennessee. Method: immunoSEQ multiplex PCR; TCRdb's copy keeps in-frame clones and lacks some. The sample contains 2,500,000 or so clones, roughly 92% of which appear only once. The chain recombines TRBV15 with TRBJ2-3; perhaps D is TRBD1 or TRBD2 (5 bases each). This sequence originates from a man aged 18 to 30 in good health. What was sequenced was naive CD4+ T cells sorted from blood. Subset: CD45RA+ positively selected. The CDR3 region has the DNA TGTGCCACCAGCAGGGTCTCCCCGGGACCCACGGTTACGCAGTATTTT. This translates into CATSRVSPGPTVTQYF.